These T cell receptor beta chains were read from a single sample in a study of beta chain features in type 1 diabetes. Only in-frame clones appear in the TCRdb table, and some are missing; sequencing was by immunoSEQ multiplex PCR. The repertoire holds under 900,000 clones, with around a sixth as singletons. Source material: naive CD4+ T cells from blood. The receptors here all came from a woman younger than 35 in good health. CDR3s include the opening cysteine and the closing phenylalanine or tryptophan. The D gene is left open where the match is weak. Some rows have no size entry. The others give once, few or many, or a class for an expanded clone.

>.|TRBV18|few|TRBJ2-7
TGTGCCAGCTCACCTCTAGCGAGCTCCTACGAGCAGTACTTC
CASSPLASSYEQYF
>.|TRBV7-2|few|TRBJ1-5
TGTGCCAGCAGCTCTGGACAGCCAGATCAGCCCCAGCATTTT
CASSSGQPDQPQHF
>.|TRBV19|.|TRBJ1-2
TGTGCCAGTATTACCCCGCAGATCTTAAACTATGGCTACACCTTC
CASITPQILNYGYTF
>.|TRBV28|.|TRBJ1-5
TGTGCCAGCAGGACTCTAAATCAGCCCCAGCATTTT
CASRTLNQPQHF
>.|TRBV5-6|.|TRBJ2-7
TGTGCCAGCAGCTTGTCGGGGCCCGAGCAGTACTTC
CASSLSGPEQYF
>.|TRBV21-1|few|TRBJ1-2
TGTGCCAGCAGCAATGGATCTGGCTACACCTTC
CASSNGSGYTF
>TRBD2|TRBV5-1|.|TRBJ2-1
TGCGCCAGCAGCCGGAGGACGGCGGGAGTTACGACTGAGCAGTTCTTC
CASSRRTAGVTTEQFF
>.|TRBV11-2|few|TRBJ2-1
TGTGCCAGCAGCTTGTCAATTGAGCAGTTCTTC
CASSLSIEQFF
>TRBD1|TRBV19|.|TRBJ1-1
TGTGCCAGTAGTACCGCCGACAGGGGCAGGACTGAAGCTTTCTTT
CASSTADRGRTEAFF
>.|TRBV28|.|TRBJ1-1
TGTGCCAGCAGTTTACGGGTTGGGGGTGAAGCTTTCTTT
CASSLRVGGEAFF
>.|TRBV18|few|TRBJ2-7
TGTGCCAGCTCACCCCGTCCAGGGAGTATCTACGAGCAGTACTTC
CASSPRPGSIYEQYF
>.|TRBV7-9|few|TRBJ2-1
TGTGCCAGCAGGCCGGGAGCCTCATACAATGAGCAGTTCTTC
CASRPGASYNEQFF
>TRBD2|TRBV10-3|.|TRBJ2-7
TGTGCCATCAGTGAGCTGGGCGGGAGCCCCTACGAGCAGTACTTC
CAISELGGSPYEQYF
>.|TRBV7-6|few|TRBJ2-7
TGTGCCAGCAGCTTAGATGGCACGCAAAACAATCAACACGAGCAGTACTTC
CASSLDGTQNNQHEQYF
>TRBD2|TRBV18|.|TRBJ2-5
TGTGCCAGCTCTCCCTTCGAGATAGCGGGAAAGACCCAGTACTTC
CASSPFEIAGKTQYF
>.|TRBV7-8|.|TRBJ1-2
TGTGCCAGCAGCTTAGCGAGGGTTAACTATGGCTACACCTTC
CASSLARVNYGYTF
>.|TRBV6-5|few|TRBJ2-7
TGTGCCAGCAGTTACTACTCTGACAGCTCCTACGAGCAGTACTTC
CASSYYSDSSYEQYF
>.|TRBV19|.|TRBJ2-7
TGTGCCAGTAGGGCCGGCAGCTCCTACGAGCAGTACTTC
CASRAGSSYEQYF
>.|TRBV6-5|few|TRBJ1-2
TGTGCCAGCAGCCCCTCGGACGGTAACTATGGCTACACCTTC
CASSPSDGNYGYTF
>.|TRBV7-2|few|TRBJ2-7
TGTGCCAGCAGCACCGGGACATGGTCCTACGAGCAGTACTTC
CASSTGTWSYEQYF
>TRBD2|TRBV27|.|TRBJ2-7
TGTGCCAGCAGTTTAAGGACTAGCGGCTTACCCTACGAGCAGTACTTC
CASSLRTSGLPYEQYF
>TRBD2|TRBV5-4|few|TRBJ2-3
TGTGCCAGCAGCCAGGGGACTAGCGGGAGCACAGATACGCAGTATTTT
CASSQGTSGSTDTQYF
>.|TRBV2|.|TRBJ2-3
TGTGCCAGCAGGGCCGGGCCAAACACAGATACGCAGTATTTT
CASRAGPNTDTQYF
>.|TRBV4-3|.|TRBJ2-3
TGCGCCAGCAGCCAAGACGGTGGACCCCCTACAGATACGCAGTATTTT
CASSQDGGPPTDTQYF
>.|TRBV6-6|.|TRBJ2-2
TGTGCCAGCAGTCCCATGACAGGCGGGGAGCTGTTTTTT
CASSPMTGGELFF
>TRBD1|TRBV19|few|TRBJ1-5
TGTGCCAGTAGTAAAACTCCGGGACAGGGGGCTCATCAGCCCCAGCATTTT
CASSKTPGQGAHQPQHF
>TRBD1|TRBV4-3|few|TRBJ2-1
TGCGCCAGCAGCCAAGATCTCCCGACCACAGGGGGCGGGAAGGATGAGCAGTTCTTC
CASSQDLPTTGGGKDEQFF
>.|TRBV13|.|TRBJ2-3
TGTGCCAGCAGTTCCAAACGCTCCCGAACGCAGTATTTT
CASSSKRSRTQYF
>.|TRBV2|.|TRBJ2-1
TGTGCCAGCAATCTACTAGGAAGGATTAATGAGCAGTTCTTC
CASNLLGRINEQFF
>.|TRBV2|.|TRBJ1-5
TGTGCCAGCAGTGAAGCGCGAGGACAGCATCTTCCCCGGCATTTT
CASSEARGQHLPRHF
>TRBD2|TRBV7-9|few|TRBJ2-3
TGTGCCAGCAGCCAGGGACTAGCGGAGGCAGATACGCAGTATTTT
CASSQGLAEADTQYF
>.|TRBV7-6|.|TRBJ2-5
TGTGCCAGCAGCTTAAACCAGCCCGGGGCGGCCGGCCAAGAGACCCAGTACTTC
CASSLNQPGAAGQETQYF
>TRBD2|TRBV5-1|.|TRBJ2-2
TGCGCCAGCAGCCAGCCGACTAGCGGCAACACCGGGGAGCTGTTTTTT
CASSQPTSGNTGELFF
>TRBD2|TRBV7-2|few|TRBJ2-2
TGTGCCAGCCGCTCTGAACCCGGGACTAGCGGGAGATCCGGGGAGCTGTTTTTT
CASRSEPGTSGRSGELFF
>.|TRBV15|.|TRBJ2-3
TGTGCCACCAGCAGACAGCTGGGTTCTAGCACAGATACGCAGTATTTT
CATSRQLGSSTDTQYF
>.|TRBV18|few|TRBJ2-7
TGTGCCAGCTCCTTCGGGACACACTACGAGCAGTACTTC
CASSFGTHYEQYF
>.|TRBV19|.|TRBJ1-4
TGTGCCAGTAGGAAGACCTTTGCAACTAATGAAAAACTGTTTTTT
CASRKTFATNEKLFF
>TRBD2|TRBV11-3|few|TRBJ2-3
TGTGCCAGCAGCCTCGGACTAGCGGGGAGCCCTAGCACAGATACGCAGTATTTT
CASSLGLAGSPSTDTQYF
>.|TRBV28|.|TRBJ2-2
TGTGCCACCCCGGGACCGAACACCGGGGAGCTGTTTTTT
CATPGPNTGELFF
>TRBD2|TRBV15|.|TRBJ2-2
TGTGCCACCACCCTGACTAGCGGAGGATCCGGGGAGCTGTTTTTT
CATTLTSGGSGELFF
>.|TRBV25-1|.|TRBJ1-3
TGTGCCAGCAGTGGGCCGGGAAACACCATATATTTT
CASSGPGNTIYF
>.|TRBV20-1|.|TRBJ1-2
TGCAGTGCTAGTCCCGTTAACGGCTACACCTTC
CSASPVNGYTF
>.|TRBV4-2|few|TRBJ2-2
TGTGCCAGCAGCCAAGCGGGAGTAGGTACCGGGGAGCTGTTTTTT
CASSQAGVGTGELFF
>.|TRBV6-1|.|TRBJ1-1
TGTGCCAGCAGATGGACGGTGAACACTGAAGCTTTCTTT
CASRWTVNTEAFF
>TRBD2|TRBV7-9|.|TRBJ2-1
TGTGCCAGCACCCCGGGACTACCGTACAATGAGCAGTTCTTC
CASTPGLPYNEQFF
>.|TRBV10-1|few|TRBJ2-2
TGCGCCAGCACCACAGGGTACGGCGGGGAGCTGTTTTTT
CASTTGYGGELFF
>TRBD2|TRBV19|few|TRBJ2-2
TGTGCCAGTAGAAGACTAGCGGGGAACACCGGGGAGCTGTTTTTT
CASRRLAGNTGELFF
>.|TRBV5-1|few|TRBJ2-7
TGCGCCAGCAGCTTGGCGGCAACCTACGAGCAGTACTTC
CASSLAATYEQYF
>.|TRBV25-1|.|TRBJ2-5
TGTGCCAGCAGGGACGGTCCCGCGACCCAGTACTTC
CASRDGPATQYF
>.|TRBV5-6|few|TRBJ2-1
TGTGCCAGCAGCAGTGCGCATGAGCAGTTCTTC
CASSSAHEQFF
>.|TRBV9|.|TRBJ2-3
TGTGCCAGCAGCCAAAGAAGGGATGTAGGCACAGATACGCAGTATTTT
CASSQRRDVGTDTQYF
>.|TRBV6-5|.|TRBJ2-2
TGTGCCAGCAGTCTTAGCGGAAGGGCCACCGGGGAGCTGTTTTTT
CASSLSGRATGELFF
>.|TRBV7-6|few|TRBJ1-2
TGTGCCAGCAGCGCTAACGACGGAAACTATGGCTACACCTTC
CASSANDGNYGYTF
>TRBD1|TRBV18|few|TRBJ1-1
TGTGCCAGCTCACCTAGGACAGGATTGAACACTGAAGCTTTCTTT
CASSPRTGLNTEAFF
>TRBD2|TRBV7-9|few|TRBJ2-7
TGTGCCAGCAGCACTATACCCGCCAGGACTAGCGGGAGGTACTACGAGCAGTACTTC
CASSTIPARTSGRYYEQYF
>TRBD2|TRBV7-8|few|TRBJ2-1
TGTGCCAGCAGCTTACGTCCCCTAGCGGGAGGGACTTACAATGAGCAGTTCTTC
CASSLRPLAGGTYNEQFF